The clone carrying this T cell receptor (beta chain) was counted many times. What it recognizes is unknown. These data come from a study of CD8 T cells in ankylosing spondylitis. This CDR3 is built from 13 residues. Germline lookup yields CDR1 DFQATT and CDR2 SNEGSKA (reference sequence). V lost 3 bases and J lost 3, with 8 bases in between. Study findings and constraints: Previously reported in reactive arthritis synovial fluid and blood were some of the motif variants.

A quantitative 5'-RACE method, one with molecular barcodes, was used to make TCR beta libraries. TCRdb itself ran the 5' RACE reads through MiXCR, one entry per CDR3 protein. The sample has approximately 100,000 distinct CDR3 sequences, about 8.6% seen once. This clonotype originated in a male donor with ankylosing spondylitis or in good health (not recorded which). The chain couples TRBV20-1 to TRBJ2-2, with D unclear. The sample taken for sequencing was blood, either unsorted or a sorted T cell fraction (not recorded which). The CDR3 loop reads CSARGQYTGELFF. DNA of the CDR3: TGCAGTGCTAGGGGTCAGTACACCGGGGAGCTGTTTTTT.